These 26 T cell receptor beta chains were sequenced from one sample in a study of cytomegalovirus exposure and HLA in healthy donors. The PCR ran on 60 Vbeta and 13 Jbeta primers. Clones were sequenced by immunoSEQ multiplex PCR, and TCRdb holds only the in-frame ones, with some missing. There are about 130,000 clones in the sample; 80% occur only once, and roughly 9.6% lies in the top ten. The source material was PBMCs. These TCRs come from a man aged 25-40 years in good health and CMV-seropositive.

The chain is built from TRBV28 and TRBJ2-3; 7 bases match TRBD1. The ends lost 6 bases at V and 2 bases at J; junction bases unmatched: 8. The CDR3 is 15 amino acids. CDR1 is MDHEN, CDR2 SYDVKM, per germline. The CDR3 sequence: CASRGPTGITDTQYF. The DNA of the CDR3 is TGTGCCAGCAGAGGGCCGACAGGGATCACAGATACGCAGTATTTT.

The V and J genes are TRBV29-1 and TRBJ1-4; D is perhaps TRBD1 (6 bases). The CDR3 has 13 residues. V shed 0 bases and J shed 4 bases, with 6 bases lying between them. The germline V gene has CDR1 SQVTM and CDR2 ANQGSEA. CDR3 region: CSVEEDSNEKLFF. CDR3 nucleotide sequence: TGCAGCGTTGAAGAGGACAGTAATGAAAAACTGTTTTTT. Looking up the rest from reference TRBV29-1 and TRBJ1-4 gives the full variable domain: SAVISQKPSRDICQRGTSLTIQCQVDSQVTMMFWYRQQPGQSLTLIATANQGSEATYESGFVIDKFPISRPNLTFSTLTVSNMSPEDSSIYLCSVEEDSNEKLFFGSGTQLSVL.

V and J are TRBV4-1 and TRBJ2-5; 11 bases map to TRBD2. This CDR3 spans 13 amino acids. The V gene's germline CDR1 is MGHRA and CDR2 YSYEKL. V was clipped by 8 bases and J by 1 base; unmatched bases: 0. CDR3 protein: CASGLAGQETQYF. In nucleotides, the CDR3 is TGCGCCAGCGGACTAGCGGGCCAAGAGACCCAGTACTTC.

The chain joins TRBV6-5 to TRBJ2-7; the D gene is possibly TRBD2 (6 bases). V was shortened by 7 bases and J by 6 bases, with 10 bases between the two germline ends. CDR3 length: 11 amino acids. Looked up from germline, CDR1 is MNHEY and CDR2 is SVGAGI. The CDR3 sequence is CASTNGGEQYF. CDR3 bases: TGTGCCAGCACCAACGGGGGCGAGCAGTACTTC.

This clone was observed a few times. The V and J genes are TRBV7-8 and TRBJ2-3; 14 bases agree with TRBD2. The length of the CDR3 is 18 residues. V was clipped by 5 bases and J by 1 base; unmatched bases: 8. Germline V gives CDR1 SGHVS, CDR2 FQNEAQ. In DNA, the CDR3 is TGTGCCAGCAGCCTGACTAGCGGGGGGGCCGGGGGCACAGATACGCAGTATTTT. Translated, it gives CASSLTSGGAGGTDTQYF.

The chain is built from TRBV7-6 and TRBJ2-7; TRBD1 matches 7 bases. Germline loops: CDR1 SGHVS, CDR2 FNYEAQ. CDR3 length: 16 amino acids. The J segment lost 3 bases and the V segment lost 2 bases, leaving 10 bases of the junction unmatched. Here the CDR3 reads CASSLHPDRSVYEQYF. The CDR3 nucleotides are TGTGCCAGCAGCTTACACCCGGACAGGTCAGTCTACGAGCAGTACTTC.

This clone was recorded a few times. This chain links TRBV2 with TRBJ1-1, with D possibly matching TRBD1 (6 bases). Germline CDR1 SNHLY, CDR2 FYNNEI. The CDR3 runs to 14 residues. V lost 7 bases to trimming and J lost 1 base, with 13 bases between them. The chain's CDR3 is CASTWGLGNTEAFF. The CDR3 DNA sequence: TGTGCCAGCACGTGGGGGCTAGGGAACACTGAAGCTTTCTTT. Filled out from reference TRBV2 and TRBJ1-1, the complete variable domain reads EPEVTQTPSHQVTQMGQEVILRCVPISNHLYFYWYRQILGQKVEFLVSFYNNEISEKSEIFDDQFSVERPDGSNFTLKIRSTKLEDSAMYFCASTWGLGNTEAFFGQGTRLTVV.

In regard to this clone: The sample holds other DNA sequences that translate to the same CDR3. The chain links TRBV9 to TRBJ1-2; no firm D call. The length of the CDR3 is 13 residues. The germline V and J ends were trimmed by 0 bases and 3 bases, with 6 bases remaining between them. Per germline, CDR1 SGDLS and CDR2 YYNGEE. In nucleotides, the CDR3 is TGTGCCAGCAGCGTAGGAGGTGACTATGGCTACACCTTC. Its protein is CASSVGGDYGYTF.

The V and J genes are TRBV6-5 and TRBJ2-5; D might be TRBD2 (6 bases). Germline CDR1 reads MNHEY; CDR2 reads SVGAGI. This CDR3 is built from 16 residues. V dropped 4 bases and J dropped 4 bases, with 19 bases sitting between them. In DNA, the CDR3 is TGTGCCAGCAGTTTCCTGGGGTCCGGGGGTAGAGAGACCCAGTACTTC. Protein: CASSFLGSGGRETQYF.

V gene TRBV19 combines with J gene TRBJ2-2; TRBD1 is a possible D gene (6 bases). The V end was cut by 4 bases, the J end by 9 bases, with 15 bases between. Germline V gene data show CDR1 as LNHDA and CDR2 as SQIVND (reference sequence). This CDR3 has 14 amino acids. The DNA for the CDR3 is TGTGCCAGTAGTACCGAAACAGGGTCCTGGGAGCTGTTTTTT. This sequence encodes CASSTETGSWELFF.

The chain recombines TRBV11-3 with TRBJ2-3; D not resolved. The germline V gene has CDR1 SGHNT and CDR2 YENEEA. CDR3 length: 13 amino acids. Deletions cut 2 bases from V and 1 base from J, with 4 bases between. The CDR3 is CASSLSGTDTQYF. In DNA form, the CDR3 reads TGTGCCAGCAGCTTAAGCGGCACAGATACGCAGTATTTT. Full variable domain (missing parts from reference TRBV11-3 and TRBJ2-3): EAGVVQSPRYKIIEKKQPVAFWCNPISGHNTLYWYLQNLGQGPELLIRYENEEAVDDSQLPKDRFSAERLKGVDSTLKIQPAELGDSAVYLCASSLSGTDTQYFGPGTRLTVL.

The sample holds a few counts of this clone. V is TRBV19 and J is TRBJ1-4; 10 bases match TRBD1. V shed 10 bases, J shed 2 bases, and the junction held 10 bases outside the gene matches. CDR3 length: 16 residues. Germline loops: CDR1 LNHDA, CDR2 SQIVND (reference sequence). CDR3 DNA: TGTGCCACCCGGGACAGGGGATCGACGACTAATGAAAAACTGTTTTTT. Encoded protein: CATRDRGSTTNEKLFF. The variable domain in full, completed from reference TRBV19 and TRBJ1-4, reads DGGITQSPKYLFRKEGQNVTLSCEQNLNHDAMYWYRQDPGQGLRLIYYSQIVNDFQKGDIAEGYSVSREKKESFPLTVTSAQKNPTAFYLCATRDRGSTTNEKLFFGSGTQLSVL.

The CDR3, as DNA: TGCAGCGTTGGTCCCAGGGGCTACAATGAGCAGTTCTTC. The encoded protein is CSVGPRGYNEQFF. The chain recombines TRBV29-1 with TRBJ2-1; D is perhaps TRBD1 (6 bases). There are 13 residues in the CDR3. Per germline, CDR1 SQVTM and CDR2 ANQGSEA. The ends were cut back, 4 bases at V and 3 bases at J, with 10 bases in the middle.

This clone occurred a few times. The chain is built from TRBV5-4 and TRBJ2-5, with D perhaps TRBD1 (6 bases). CDR3 length: 16 amino acids. Germline V gene data show CDR1 as SGHNT and CDR2 as YYREEE (reference sequence). The V end was cut by 0 bases, the J end by 3 bases, with 15 bases between. The CDR3 DNA reads TGTGCCAGCAGCTTGGTCGGGACATGGCAAGAAGAGACCCAGTACTTC. It is translated as CASSLVGTWQEETQYF. Based on the CDR3 plus reference TRBV5-4 and TRBJ2-5, the full variable domain is ETGVTQSPTHLIKTRGQQVTLRCSSQSGHNTVSWYQQALGQGPQFIFQYYREEENGRGNFPPRFSGLQFPNYSSELNVNALELDDSALYLCASSLVGTWQEETQYFGPGTRLLVL.

The rearrangement joins TRBV5-1 to TRBJ2-6, with 12 bases identical to TRBD1. The CDR3 runs 19 residues. Losses at the gene ends were 3 bases for V and 3 bases for J; bases not matched to a gene: 10. The germline gives CDR1 SGHRS, CDR2 YFSETQ. CDR3 residues: CASSSGGTGGASGANVLTF. CDR3 in DNA: TGCGCCAGCAGCTCGGGGGGGACAGGGGGCGCGAGTGGGGCCAACGTCCTGACTTTC.

This chain uses TRBV28 with TRBJ1-4, with D perhaps TRBD1 (5 bases). V lost 6 bases to trimming and J lost 8 bases, with 13 bases between them. The germline gives CDR1 MDHEN, CDR2 SYDVKM. This CDR3 is 13 amino acids long. This CDR3 reads CASRIGGEEKLFF. In nucleotides, the CDR3 is TGTGCCAGCAGAATCGGGGGGGAAGAAAAACTGTTTTTT. The variable domain in full, completed from reference TRBV28 and TRBJ1-4, reads DVKVTQSSRYLVKRTGEKVFLECVQDMDHENMFWYRQDPGLGLRLIYFSYDVKMKEKGDIPEGYSVSREKKERFSLILESASTNQTSMYLCASRIGGEEKLFFGSGTQLSVL.

The rearrangement uses TRBV6-5 and TRBJ1-5; no reliable D call. This CDR3 is 10 amino acids long. Trimming stripped 8 bases from V and 7 bases from J, with 6 bases between. Germline V gene data show CDR1 as MNHEY and CDR2 as SVGAGI. The CDR3 region has the DNA TGTGCCAGCGGGAGCCAGCCCCAGCATTTT. It yields the protein CASGSQPQHF.

This chain joins TRBV7-2 and TRBJ2-5; no clear D. The CDR3 contains 14 residues. Germline V lookup: CDR1 SGHTA, CDR2 FQGNSA. Trimming stripped 5 bases from V and 3 bases from J, with 13 bases between. Here the CDR3 DNA reads TGTGCCAGCAGCGTTGGCCCCGAAGAAGAGACCCAGTACTTC. As protein: CASSVGPEEETQYF.

V is TRBV30 and J is TRBJ2-5; 7 nucleotides align to TRBD2. Unmatched junction bases numbered 6, after V lost 0 bases and J lost 2 bases. CDR3 length: 15 amino acids. Per germline, CDR1 GTSNPN and CDR2 SVGIG (reference sequence). CDR3 in amino acids: CAWSVSAGPQETQYF. CDR3 in DNA: TGTGCCTGGAGTGTATCAGCGGGGCCTCAAGAGACCCAGTACTTC.

The chain is built from TRBV15 and TRBJ2-7, with D possibly being TRBD1 (5 bases). The CDR3 consists of 13 residues. Trimming left V 4 bases short and J 6 bases short, with 13 bases between. The V gene's germline CDR1 is LNHNV and CDR2 YYDKDF (reference sequence). DNA of the CDR3: TGTGCCACCAGCAACCGGCAGGGCCTCGAGCAGTACTTC. Translation gives CATSNRQGLEQYF.

The CDR3 spells CASSYSRQGGTEAFF. CDR3 DNA sequence: TGTGCCAGCAGTTACTCGCGGCAGGGGGGAACTGAAGCTTTCTTT. V is TRBV6-5 and J is TRBJ1-1; 7 nucleotides match TRBD1. CDR3 length: 15 residues. The V and J ends lost 0 bases and 5 bases, in that order; junction bases with no gene match: 6. Germline V gives CDR1 MNHEY, CDR2 SVGAGI.

The chain joins TRBV27 to TRBJ2-2, with D maybe TRBD2 (5 bases). From germline, CDR1 is MNHEY and CDR2 SMNVEV (reference sequence). The CDR3 loop spans 13 amino acids. V was clipped by 8 bases and J by 8 bases, with 15 bases between them. The CDR3, as DNA: TGTGCCAGCTGCCTCTTGGGAGTTGGGGAGCTGTTTTTT. Protein product: CASCLLGVGELFF.

The chain recombines TRBV27 with TRBJ1-1, with 7 bases that match TRBD1. V gave up 7 bases and J gave up 7 bases; unmatched junction bases: 9. The CDR3 has 13 amino acids. Germline-derived CDR1 and CDR2 are MNHEY and SMNVEV (reference sequence). CDR3 residues: CASIGDRNFEAFF. The CDR3 DNA sequence: TGTGCCAGCATCGGGGACAGAAATTTTGAAGCTTTCTTT.

In nucleotides, the CDR3 is TGCGCCAGCAGTGAGTCGCGCCTGAGGCGTACGCAGTATTTT. This translates into CASSESRLRRTQYF. V is TRBV10-1 and J is TRBJ2-3; D is uncertain. The CDR3 extends over 14 amino acids. The germline V gene has CDR1 WNHNN and CDR2 SYGVQD (reference sequence). The V end was cut by 0 bases, the J end by 8 bases, with 12 bases between.

The V and J genes are TRBV2 and TRBJ2-1; 14 bases align to TRBD2. Trimming removed 8 bases from V and 3 bases from J; junction bases left unmatched: 12. The germline V gene encodes CDR1 SNHLY and CDR2 FYNNEI. The CDR3 runs to 18 residues. The CDR3 here is CASGARTSGGLDYNEQFF. CDR3 nucleotides: TGTGCCAGCGGGGCCCGGACTAGCGGGGGGCTGGACTACAATGAGCAGTTCTTC.

The rearrangement joins TRBV30 to TRBJ1-5; weak D call: TRBD1 (5 bases). The V end was cut by 1 base, the J end by 6 bases, with 10 bases between. The CDR3 is 13 residues long. Germline V gene data show CDR1 as GTSNPN and CDR2 as SVGIG (reference sequence). CDR3 sequence (DNA): TGTGCCTGGAGTGAGGGGTCAGGTCAGCCCCAGCATTTT. This encodes CAWSEGSGQPQHF. Full variable domain (remainder filled in from reference TRBV30 and TRBJ1-5): SQTIHQWPATLVQPVGSPLSLECTVEGTSNPNLYWYRQAAGRGLQLLFYSVGIGQISSEVPQNLSASRPQDRQFILSSKKLLLSDSGFYLCAWSEGSGQPQHFGDGTRLSIL.